The present T cell receptor beta chain was sequenced within a study of T cells in women clearing cervical HPV infection. Study overall: Women with histologically confirmed HPV16-related CIN3 or worse, 2 with invasive cancer, served as cases.

With regard to this clone: The read ends 3 residues shy of where the CDR3 ends; the end is completed using the germline J gene.

TCRdb's table, derived via immunoSEQ multiplex PCR, lists solely in-frame clones and lacks some. Listed are roughly 48,000 clones; about 1.6% falls within the top ten. In germline, CDR1 is SGHDN, CDR2 FVKESK. V was pared by 0 bases and J by 0 bases, with 6 bases between. There are 15 residues in the CDR3. This TCR derives from a woman between 18 and 75 years old with a cervical HPV16 infection that either progressed to CIN3+ or cleared (not recorded which). The V and J genes are TRBV14 and TRBJ1-3; D remains unclear. The sequencing input was blood buffy coat. The CDR3 bases that were read are TGTGCCAGCAGCCAAGACAGGTCCTCTGGAAACACC. Its protein is CASSQDRSSGNT. The whole CDR3 sequence is CASSQDRSSGNTIYF.